This T cell receptor beta chain was sequenced for a study of shared clonotypes between healthy human individuals. V was shortened by 0 bases and J by 6 bases, with 21 bases between the two germline ends. CDR1 and CDR2 from the germline V gene are SGDLS and YYNGEE. CDR3 length: 17 residues. The naive CD8 subset, CD45RO-negative cells positively selected for CCR7, excluded terminally differentiated effector memory CD45RA+ cells. Repertoires were generated with immunoSEQ multiplex PCR, while TCRdb's copy carries only in-frame clones and drops some. The table lists around 1,900,000 clones, about 94% of them singletons.

Sample: naive CD8+ T cells from PBMCs. The rearrangement links TRBV9 to TRBJ2-5, with D tentatively TRBD2 (7 bases). The clonotype originates from a man aged 18 to 29 in good health. Some clones in this sample may be carry-over from other donors' samples. Here the CDR3 DNA reads TGTGCCAGCAGCGTAGTCACGTATCCGGGGGGCAAAAAGACCCAGTACTTC. This codes for CASSVVTYPGGKKTQYF.